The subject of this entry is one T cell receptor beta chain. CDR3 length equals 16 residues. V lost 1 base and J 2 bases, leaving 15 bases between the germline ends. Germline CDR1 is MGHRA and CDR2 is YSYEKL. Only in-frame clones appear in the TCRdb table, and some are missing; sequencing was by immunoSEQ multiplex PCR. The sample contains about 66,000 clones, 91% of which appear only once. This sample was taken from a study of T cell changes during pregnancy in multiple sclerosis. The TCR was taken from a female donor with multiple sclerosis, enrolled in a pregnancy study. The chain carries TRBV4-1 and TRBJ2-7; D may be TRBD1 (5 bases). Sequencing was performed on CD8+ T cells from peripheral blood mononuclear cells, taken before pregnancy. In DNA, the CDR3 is TGCGCCAGCAGCCAAGCTTGGGGCAGGGCCACCTACGAGCAGTACTTC. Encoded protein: CASSQAWGRATYEQYF.